This entry lists 8 T cell receptor beta chains sequenced from one sample in a study of graft-versus-host responses after intestinal transplantation. Generated by immunoSEQ multiplex PCR, the TCRdb table keeps only in-frame clones and is missing some. The sample shows approximately 80,000 clones, 85% to 90% of them seen only once. No antigen is known for these receptors. Sequences were derived from unstimulated CD4+ T cells sorted from spleen or lymph node cells, sampled before intestinal transplant. The receptors derive from a human donor who received an intestinal transplant.

This clone was counted between two and nine times. The gene calls are TRBV5-6 and TRBJ2-7; TRBD1 matches 9 bases. This CDR3 contains 13 residues. CDR1 SGHDT and CDR2 YYEEEE come from the germline V gene. The V segment lost 6 bases and the J segment 1 base; nucleotides outside the gene matches: 2. CDR3 loop: CASTTGGSYEQYF. CDR3 coding DNA: TGTGCCAGCACGACAGGGGGGTCCTACGAGCAGTACTTC.

The V and J genes are TRBV2 and TRBJ1-4; D ambiguous. The V end was cut by 3 bases, the J end by 2 bases, with 7 bases between. In germline, CDR1 is SNHLY, CDR2 FYNNEI. The CDR3 is 14 residues long. The CDR3 coding sequence is TGTGCCAGCAGTGACGGGAGCACTAATGAAAAACTGTTTTTT. Amino acid sequence: CASSDGSTNEKLFF.

This clone has just one count. The chain's CDR3 is CASSSGQTYEQYF. In DNA form, the CDR3 reads TGTGCCAGCAGCTCGGGACAGACCTACGAGCAGTACTTC. The chain combines TRBV2 with TRBJ2-7; 7 nucleotides match TRBD1. Germline CDR1 reads SNHLY; CDR2 reads FYNNEI. The CDR3 has 13 amino acids. With 6 bases clipped from V and 2 bases from J, the junction kept 4 bases outside the gene matches.

The rearrangement links TRBV5-1 to TRBJ2-2, with 8 bases fitting TRBD2. CDR1 SGHRS and CDR2 YFSETQ come from the germline V gene. The CDR3 contains 17 residues. The junction had 9 bases not matched to a gene; V was cut back by 4 bases and J by 1 base. The CDR3 reads CASSDNLAGLNTGELFF. In nucleotides, the CDR3 is TGCGCCAGCAGCGATAACCTAGCGGGTCTGAACACCGGGGAGCTGTTTTTT.

The chain links TRBV6-1 to TRBJ2-7; weak D call: TRBD1 (6 bases). Trimming took off 7 bases at V and 6 bases at J, with 10 bases between the two ends. Germline lookup yields CDR1 MNHNS and CDR2 SASEGT. There are 11 residues in the CDR3. CDR3 loop: CASNRGGEQYF. CDR3 nucleotides: TGTGCCAGCAATCGAGGGGGCGAGCAGTACTTC.

The genes are TRBV29-1 and TRBJ2-7; D possibly corresponds to TRBD1 (6 bases). Trimming removed 7 bases from V and 3 bases from J, with 16 bases in between. The germline V gene has CDR1 SQVTM and CDR2 ANQGSEA. The CDR3 is 13 amino acids. For the CDR3, the DNA is TGCAGCGAGCCTCATCGGGACAACTACGAGCAGTACTTC. It yields the protein CSEPHRDNYEQYF.

CDR3 amino acids: CASSFNRGTEAFF. In nucleotides, the CDR3 is TGTGCCAGCAGCTTTAACCGGGGCACTGAAGCTTTCTTT. The chain combines TRBV6-5 with TRBJ1-1, with unresolved D. The V and J ends lost 6 bases and 4 bases respectively, with 12 bases between them. CDR1 and CDR2 from the germline V gene are MNHEY and SVGAGI. The CDR3 consists of 13 residues.

This chain links TRBV6-1 with TRBJ1-1; 8 nucleotides match TRBD1. Germline assignment: CDR1 MNHNS and CDR2 SASEGT. V dropped 6 bases and J dropped 1; count of bases not matched to a gene: 7. This CDR3 has 15 amino acids. The CDR3 here is CASRRTGQRNTEAFF. The DNA for the CDR3 is TGTGCCAGCAGACGGACAGGGCAGCGGAACACTGAAGCTTTCTTT.